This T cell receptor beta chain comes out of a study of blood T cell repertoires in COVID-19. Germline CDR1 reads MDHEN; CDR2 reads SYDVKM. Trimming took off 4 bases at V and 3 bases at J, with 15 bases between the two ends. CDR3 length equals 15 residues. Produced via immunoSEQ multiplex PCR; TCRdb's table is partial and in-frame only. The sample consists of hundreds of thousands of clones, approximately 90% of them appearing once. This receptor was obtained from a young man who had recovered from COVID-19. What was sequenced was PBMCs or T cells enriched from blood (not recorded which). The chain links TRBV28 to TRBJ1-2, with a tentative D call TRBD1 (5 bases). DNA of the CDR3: TGTGCCAGCAGTTCTTTCCAGGGAGGTGACTATGGCTACACCTTC. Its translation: CASSSFQGGDYGYTF.